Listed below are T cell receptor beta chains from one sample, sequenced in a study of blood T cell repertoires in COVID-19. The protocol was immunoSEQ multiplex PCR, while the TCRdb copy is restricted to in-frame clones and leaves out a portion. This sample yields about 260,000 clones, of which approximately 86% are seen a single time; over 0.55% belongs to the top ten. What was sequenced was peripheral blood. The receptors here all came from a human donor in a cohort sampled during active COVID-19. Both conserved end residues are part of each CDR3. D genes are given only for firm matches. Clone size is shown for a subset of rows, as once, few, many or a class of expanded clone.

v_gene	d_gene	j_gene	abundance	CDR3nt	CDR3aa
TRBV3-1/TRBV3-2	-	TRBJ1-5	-	TGTGCCAGCAGCCAAGACCCAGGTCCCCAGCATTTT	CASSQDPGPQHF
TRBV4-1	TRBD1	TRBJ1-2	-	TGCGCCAGCAGCCAACCGGGACAGGGAAGAAATGGCTACACCTTC	CASSQPGQGRNGYTF
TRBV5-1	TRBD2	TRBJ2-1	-	TGCGCCAGCAGCGGGACTAGCGGGAGGCTTACCTACAATGAGCAGTTCTTC	CASSGTSGRLTYNEQFF
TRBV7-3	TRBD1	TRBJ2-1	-	TGTGCCAGCAGCCCGGACAGGGCGGTGAACAATGAGCAGTTCTTC	CASSPDRAVNNEQFF
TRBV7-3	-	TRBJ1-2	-	TGTGCCAGCAGCTCCGCTGGGGGGATTGGCTACACCTTC	CASSSAGGIGYTF
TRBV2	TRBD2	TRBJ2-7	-	TGTGCCAGCAGGATAGCGGGAGAGATGTACGAGCAGTACTTC	CASRIAGEMYEQYF
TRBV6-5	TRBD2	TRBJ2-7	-	TGTGCCAGCAGAGTAGCGGGGGTCTACGAGCAGTACTTC	CASRVAGVYEQYF
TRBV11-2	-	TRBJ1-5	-	TGTGCCAGCAGCTTAGATCTCCTTCAGCCCCAGCATTTT	CASSLDLLQPQHF
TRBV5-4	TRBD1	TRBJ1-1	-	TGTGCCAGCAGCCTAGCCATGGACAGGCAGCTGACCAACACTGAAGCTTTCTTT	CASSLAMDRQLTNTEAFF
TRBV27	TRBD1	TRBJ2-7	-	TGTGCCAGCAGTTTAGGGACAGGGTACTACGAGCAGTACTTC	CASSLGTGYYEQYF
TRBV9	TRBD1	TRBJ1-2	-	TGTGCCAGCAGCCCAGGACAGGGGCCGGGGGGCTACACCTTC	CASSPGQGPGGYTF
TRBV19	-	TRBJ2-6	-	TGTGCCAGTAGTATTGATAGCGAGACCTCTGGGGCCAACGTCCTGACTTTC	CASSIDSETSGANVLTF
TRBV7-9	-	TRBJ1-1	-	TGTGCCAGCAGATCCCCCCCGCGCAACAGGAACACTGAAGCTTTCTTT	CASRSPPRNRNTEAFF
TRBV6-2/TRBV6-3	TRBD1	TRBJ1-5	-	TGTGCCAGCAGTTCCCTGCACAGGGGTCAGCCCCAGCATTTT	CASSSLHRGQPQHF
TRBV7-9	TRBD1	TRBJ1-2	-	TGTGCCAGCAGCTTCTTGGACAGGGGGCATGGCTACACCTTC	CASSFLDRGHGYTF
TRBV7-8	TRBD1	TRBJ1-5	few	TGTGCCAGCAGCCCCGGGACAGTTAGCAATCAGCCCCAGCATTTT	CASSPGTVSNQPQHF
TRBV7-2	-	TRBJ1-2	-	TGTGCCAGCAGCCACAGCAGCTCACTCGGGGATGGCTACACCTTC	CASSHSSSLGDGYTF
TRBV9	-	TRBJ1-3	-	TGTGCCAGCAGCGTAGAGTTACAGGGCTCTGGAAACACCATATATTTT	CASSVELQGSGNTIYF
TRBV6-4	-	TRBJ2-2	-	TGTGCCAGCAGTGAGGCTGACACCGGGGAGCTGTTTTTT	CASSEADTGELFF
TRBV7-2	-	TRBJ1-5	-	TGTGCCAGCAGCTTAGAGCACAATCAGCCCCAGCATTTT	CASSLEHNQPQHF
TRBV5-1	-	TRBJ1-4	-	TGCGCCAGCAGCTTGATCCGGGGAGAGGGAACTAATGAAAAACTGTTTTTT	CASSLIRGEGTNEKLFF
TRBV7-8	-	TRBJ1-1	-	TGTGCCAGCAGGGGATCACCGGGACTCAGGAACACTGAAGCTTTCTTT	CASRGSPGLRNTEAFF
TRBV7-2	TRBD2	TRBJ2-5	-	TGTGCCAGCAGCTTAGTCGGTGGGACTAGCGGGGGGCTGGAGACCCAGTACTTC	CASSLVGGTSGGLETQYF
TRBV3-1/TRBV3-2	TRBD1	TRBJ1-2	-	TGTGCCAGCAGCCAAGATTGGCAGGGGGCTTATGGCTACACCTTC	CASSQDWQGAYGYTF
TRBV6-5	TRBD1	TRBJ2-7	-	TGTGCCAGCCAGGGGACAGGGTGGTACGAGCAGTACTTC	CASQGTGWYEQYF
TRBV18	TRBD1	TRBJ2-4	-	TGTGCCAGCTACCCGGACAGGGAAACCAAAAACATTCAGTACTTC	CASYPDRETKNIQYF
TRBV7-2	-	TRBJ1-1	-	TGTGCCAGCAGCCCAAGGCCAGGACGGGAGACTGAAGCTTTCTTT	CASSPRPGRETEAFF
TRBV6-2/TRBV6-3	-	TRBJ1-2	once	TGTGCCAGCAGTTACTCGTCACAGAACTATGGCTACACCTTC	CASSYSSQNYGYTF
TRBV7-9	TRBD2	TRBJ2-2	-	TGTGCCAGCAGCACCGGGGGGATCGCCGGGGAGCTGTTTTTT	CASSTGGIAGELFF
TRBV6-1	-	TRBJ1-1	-	TGTGCCAGCAGTGAAGCGCCGGGAGGGGCGGTCACTGAAGCTTTCTTT	CASSEAPGGAVTEAFF
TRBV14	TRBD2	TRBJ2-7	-	TGTGCCAGCAGCCAACTAGCGGGAGGGCCATACGAGCAGTACTTC	CASSQLAGGPYEQYF